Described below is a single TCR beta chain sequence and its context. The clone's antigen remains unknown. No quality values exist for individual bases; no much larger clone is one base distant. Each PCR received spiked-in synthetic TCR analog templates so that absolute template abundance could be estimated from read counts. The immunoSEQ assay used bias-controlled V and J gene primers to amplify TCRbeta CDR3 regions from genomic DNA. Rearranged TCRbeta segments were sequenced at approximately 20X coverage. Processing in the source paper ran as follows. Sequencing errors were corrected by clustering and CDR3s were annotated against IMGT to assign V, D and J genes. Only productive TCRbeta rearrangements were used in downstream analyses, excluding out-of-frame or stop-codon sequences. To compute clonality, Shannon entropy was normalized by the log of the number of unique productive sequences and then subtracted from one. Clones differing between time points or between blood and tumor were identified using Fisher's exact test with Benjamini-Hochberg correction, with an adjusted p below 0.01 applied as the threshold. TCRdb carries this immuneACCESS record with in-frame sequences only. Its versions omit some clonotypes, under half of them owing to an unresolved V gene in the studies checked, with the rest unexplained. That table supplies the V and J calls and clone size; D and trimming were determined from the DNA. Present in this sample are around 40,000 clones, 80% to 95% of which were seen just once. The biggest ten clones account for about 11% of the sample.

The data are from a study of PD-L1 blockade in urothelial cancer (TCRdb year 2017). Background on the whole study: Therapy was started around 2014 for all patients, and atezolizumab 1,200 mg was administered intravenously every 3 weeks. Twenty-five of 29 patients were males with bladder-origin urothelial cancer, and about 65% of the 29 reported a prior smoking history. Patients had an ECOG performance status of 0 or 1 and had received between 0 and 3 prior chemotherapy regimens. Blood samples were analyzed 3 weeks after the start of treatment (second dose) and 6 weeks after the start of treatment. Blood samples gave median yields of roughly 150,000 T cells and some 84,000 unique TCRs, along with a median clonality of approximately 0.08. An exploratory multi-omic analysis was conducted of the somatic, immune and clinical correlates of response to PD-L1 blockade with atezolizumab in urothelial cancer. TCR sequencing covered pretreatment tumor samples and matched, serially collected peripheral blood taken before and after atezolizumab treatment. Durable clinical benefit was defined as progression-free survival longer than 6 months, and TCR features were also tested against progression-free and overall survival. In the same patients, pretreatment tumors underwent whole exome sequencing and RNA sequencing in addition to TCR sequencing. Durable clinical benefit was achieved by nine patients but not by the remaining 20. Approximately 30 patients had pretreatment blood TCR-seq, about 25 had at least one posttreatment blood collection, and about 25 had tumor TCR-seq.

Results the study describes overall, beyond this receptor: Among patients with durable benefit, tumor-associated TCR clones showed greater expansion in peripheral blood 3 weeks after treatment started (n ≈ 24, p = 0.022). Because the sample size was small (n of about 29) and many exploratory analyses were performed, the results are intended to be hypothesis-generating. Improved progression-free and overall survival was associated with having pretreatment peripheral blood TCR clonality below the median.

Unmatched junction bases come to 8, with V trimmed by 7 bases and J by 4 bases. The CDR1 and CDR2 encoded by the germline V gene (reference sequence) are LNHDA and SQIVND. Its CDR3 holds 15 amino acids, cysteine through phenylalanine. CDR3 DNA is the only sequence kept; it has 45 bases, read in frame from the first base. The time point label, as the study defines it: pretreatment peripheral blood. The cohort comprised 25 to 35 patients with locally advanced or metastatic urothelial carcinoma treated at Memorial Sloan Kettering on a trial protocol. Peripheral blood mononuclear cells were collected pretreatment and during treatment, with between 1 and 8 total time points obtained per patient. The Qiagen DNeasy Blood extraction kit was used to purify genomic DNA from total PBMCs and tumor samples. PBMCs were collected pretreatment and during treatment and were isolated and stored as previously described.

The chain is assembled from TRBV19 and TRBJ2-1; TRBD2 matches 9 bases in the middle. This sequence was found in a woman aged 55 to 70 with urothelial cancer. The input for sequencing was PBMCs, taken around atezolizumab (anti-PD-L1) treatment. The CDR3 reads CASMPASGVYNEQFF. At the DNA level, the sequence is TGTGCCAGTATGCCGGCTAGCGGGGTTTACAATGAGCAGTTCTTC.